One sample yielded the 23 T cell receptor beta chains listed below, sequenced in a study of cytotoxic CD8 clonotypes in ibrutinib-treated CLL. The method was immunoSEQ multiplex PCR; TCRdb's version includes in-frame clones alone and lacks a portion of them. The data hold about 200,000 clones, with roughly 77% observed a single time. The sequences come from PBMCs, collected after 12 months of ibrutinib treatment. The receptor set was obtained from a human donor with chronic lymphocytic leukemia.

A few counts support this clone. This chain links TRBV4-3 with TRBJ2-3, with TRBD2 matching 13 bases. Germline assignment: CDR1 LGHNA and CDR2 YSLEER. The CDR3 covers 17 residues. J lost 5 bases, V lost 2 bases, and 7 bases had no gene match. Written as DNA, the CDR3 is TGCGCCAGCAGCCAAACACTAGCGGGAGGGCCTATAGATACGCAGTATTTT. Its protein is CASSQTLAGGPIDTQYF.

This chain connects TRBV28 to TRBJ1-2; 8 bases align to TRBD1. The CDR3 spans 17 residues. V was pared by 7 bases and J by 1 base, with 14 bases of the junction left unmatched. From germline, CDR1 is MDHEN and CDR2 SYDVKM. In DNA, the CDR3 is TGTGCCAGCACCCTCACGTCCCGGGACAGGATTAACTATGGCTACACCTTC. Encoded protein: CASTLTSRDRINYGYTF.

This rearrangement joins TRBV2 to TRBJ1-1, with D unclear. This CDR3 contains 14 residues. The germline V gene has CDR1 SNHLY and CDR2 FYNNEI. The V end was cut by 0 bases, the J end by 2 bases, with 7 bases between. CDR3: CASSEAGHNTEAFF. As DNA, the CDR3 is TGTGCCAGCAGTGAAGCTGGGCACAACACTGAAGCTTTCTTT.

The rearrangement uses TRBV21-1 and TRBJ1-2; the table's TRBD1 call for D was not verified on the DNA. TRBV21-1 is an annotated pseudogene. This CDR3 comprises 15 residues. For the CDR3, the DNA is TGTGCCAGCAGCAAGGGGGACAGGGCACCCTATGGCTACACCTTC. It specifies CASSKGDRAPYGYTF.

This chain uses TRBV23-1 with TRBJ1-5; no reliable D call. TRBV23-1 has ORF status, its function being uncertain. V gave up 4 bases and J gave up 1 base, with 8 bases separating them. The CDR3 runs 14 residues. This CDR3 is CASSRPRSNQPQHF. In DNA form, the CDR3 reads TGCGCCAGCAGTCGTCCGAGGAGCAATCAGCCCCAGCATTTT.

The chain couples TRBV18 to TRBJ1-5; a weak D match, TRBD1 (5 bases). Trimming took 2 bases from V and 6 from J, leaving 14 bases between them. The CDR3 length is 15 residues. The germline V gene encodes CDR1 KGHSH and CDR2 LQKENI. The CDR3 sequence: CASSPAAGGFQPQHF. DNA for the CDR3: TGTGCCAGCTCACCAGCCGCGGGGGGGTTTCAGCCCCAGCATTTT.

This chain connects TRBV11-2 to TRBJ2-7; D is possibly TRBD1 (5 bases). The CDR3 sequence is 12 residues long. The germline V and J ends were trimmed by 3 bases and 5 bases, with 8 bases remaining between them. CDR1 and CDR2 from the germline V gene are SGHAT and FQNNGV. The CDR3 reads CASSLGQDEQYF. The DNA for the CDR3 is TGTGCCAGCAGCTTGGGGCAGGACGAGCAGTACTTC.

The CDR3, as DNA: TGTGCCAGTAGTATCGCGACAGGCTTCTATGGCTACACCTTC. As protein: CASSIATGFYGYTF. The rearrangement joins TRBV19 to TRBJ1-2; possibly TRBD1 for D (6 bases). The CDR3 consists of 14 residues. Trimming removed 3 bases at V and 4 bases at J, with 12 bases between. Per the germline V gene, CDR1 is LNHDA and CDR2 is SQIVND (reference sequence).

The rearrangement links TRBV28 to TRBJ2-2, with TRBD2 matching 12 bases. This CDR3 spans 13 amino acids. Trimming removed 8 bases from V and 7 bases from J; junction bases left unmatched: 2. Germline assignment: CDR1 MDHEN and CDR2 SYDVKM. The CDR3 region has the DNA TGTGCCAGCGTGGGACTAGCGGGCGGGGAGCTGTTTTTT. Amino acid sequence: CASVGLAGGELFF.

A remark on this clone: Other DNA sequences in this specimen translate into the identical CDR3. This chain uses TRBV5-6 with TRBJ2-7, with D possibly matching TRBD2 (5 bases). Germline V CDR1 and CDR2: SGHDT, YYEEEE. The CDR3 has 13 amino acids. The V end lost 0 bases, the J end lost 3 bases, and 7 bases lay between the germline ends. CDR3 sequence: CASSLGGGYEQYF. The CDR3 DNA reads TGTGCCAGCAGCTTGGGTGGAGGCTACGAGCAGTACTTC.

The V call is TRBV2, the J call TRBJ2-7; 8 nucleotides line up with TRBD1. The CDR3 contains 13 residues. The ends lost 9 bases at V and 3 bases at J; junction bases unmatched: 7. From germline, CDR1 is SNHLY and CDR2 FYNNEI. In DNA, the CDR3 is TGTGCCAGTTTGTCCAGGGGGCTCTACGAGCAGTACTTC. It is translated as CASLSRGLYEQYF.

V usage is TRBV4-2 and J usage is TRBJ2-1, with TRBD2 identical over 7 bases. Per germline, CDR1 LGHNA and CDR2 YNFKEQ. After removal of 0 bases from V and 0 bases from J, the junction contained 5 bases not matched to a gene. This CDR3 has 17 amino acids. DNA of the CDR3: TGTGCCAGCAGCCAAGATCTCGGCGGGAGCTCCTACAATGAGCAGTTCTTC. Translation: CASSQDLGGSSYNEQFF.

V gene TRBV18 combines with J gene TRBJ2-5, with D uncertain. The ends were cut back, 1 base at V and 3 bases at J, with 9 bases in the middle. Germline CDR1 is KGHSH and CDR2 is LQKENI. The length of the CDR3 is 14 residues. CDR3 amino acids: CASSPRELKETQYF. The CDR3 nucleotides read TGTGCCAGCTCACCACGTGAACTAAAAGAGACCCAGTACTTC. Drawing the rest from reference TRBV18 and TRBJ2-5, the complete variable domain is NAGVMQNPRHLVRRRGQEARLRCSPMKGHSHVYWYRQLPEEGLKFMVYLQKENIIDESGMPKERFSAEFPKEGPSILRIQQVVRGDSAAYFCASSPRELKETQYFGPGTRLLVL.

The CDR3 reads CASSLVNRLLPVGEAFF. For the CDR3, the DNA is TGTGCCAGCAGCTTAGTCAATAGACTATTACCTGTAGGCGAAGCTTTCTTT. The V call is TRBV7-9, the J call TRBJ1-1; D is uncertain. V gave up 1 base and J gave up 8 bases, with 23 bases separating them. Germline assignment: CDR1 SEHNR and CDR2 FQNEAQ (reference sequence). CDR3 length: 17 residues.

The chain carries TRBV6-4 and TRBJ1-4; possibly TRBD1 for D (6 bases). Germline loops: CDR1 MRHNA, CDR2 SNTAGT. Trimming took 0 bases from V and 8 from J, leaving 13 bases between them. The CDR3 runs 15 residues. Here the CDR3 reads CASSDSGGAQEKLFF. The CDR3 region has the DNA TGTGCCAGCAGTGACTCTGGGGGGGCGCAAGAAAAACTGTTTTTT.

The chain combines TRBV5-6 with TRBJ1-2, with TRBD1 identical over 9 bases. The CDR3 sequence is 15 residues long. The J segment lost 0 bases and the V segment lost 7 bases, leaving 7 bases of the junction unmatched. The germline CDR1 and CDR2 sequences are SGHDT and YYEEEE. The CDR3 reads CASRGQGGSNYGYTF. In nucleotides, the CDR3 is TGTGCCAGCCGGGGACAGGGAGGATCTAACTATGGCTACACCTTC.

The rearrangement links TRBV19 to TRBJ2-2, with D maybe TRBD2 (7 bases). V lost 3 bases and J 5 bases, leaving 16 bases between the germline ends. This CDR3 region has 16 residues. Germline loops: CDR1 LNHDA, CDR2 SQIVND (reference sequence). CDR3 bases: TGTGCCAGTAGTATCGGGCCAAGGGGGGGTACCGGGGAGCTGTTTTTT. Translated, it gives CASSIGPRGGTGELFF.

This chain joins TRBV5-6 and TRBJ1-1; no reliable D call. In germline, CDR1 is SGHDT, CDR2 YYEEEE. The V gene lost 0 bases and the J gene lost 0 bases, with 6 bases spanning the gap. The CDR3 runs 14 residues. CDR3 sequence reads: CASSLGNLNTEAFF. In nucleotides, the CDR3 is TGTGCCAGCAGCTTGGGGAATTTGAACACTGAAGCTTTCTTT.

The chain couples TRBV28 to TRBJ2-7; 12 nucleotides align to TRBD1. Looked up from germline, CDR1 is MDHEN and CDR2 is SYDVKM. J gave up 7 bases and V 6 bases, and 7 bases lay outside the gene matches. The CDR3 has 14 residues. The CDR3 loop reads CASRRDRGLREQYF. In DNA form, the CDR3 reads TGTGCCAGCAGGAGGGACAGGGGGCTGCGGGAGCAGTACTTC.

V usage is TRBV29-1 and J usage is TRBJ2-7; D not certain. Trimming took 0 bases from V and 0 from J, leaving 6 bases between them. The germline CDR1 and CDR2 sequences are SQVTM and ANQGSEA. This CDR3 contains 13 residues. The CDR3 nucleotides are TGCAGCGTTGAAGACAGGTCCTCCTACGAGCAGTACTTC. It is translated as CSVEDRSSYEQYF.

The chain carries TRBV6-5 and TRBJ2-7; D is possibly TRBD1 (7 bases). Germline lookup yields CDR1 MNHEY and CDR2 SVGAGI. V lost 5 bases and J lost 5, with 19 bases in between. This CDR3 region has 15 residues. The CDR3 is CASSHRTGGGDEQYF. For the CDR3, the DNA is TGTGCCAGCAGTCACCGGACAGGAGGAGGGGACGAGCAGTACTTC.

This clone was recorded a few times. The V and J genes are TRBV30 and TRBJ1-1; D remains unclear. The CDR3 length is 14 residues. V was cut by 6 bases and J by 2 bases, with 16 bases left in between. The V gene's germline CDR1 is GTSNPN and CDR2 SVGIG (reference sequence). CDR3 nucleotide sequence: TGTGCCTGCAACACCGGGCTTATAAACACTGAAGCTTTCTTT. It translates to CACNTGLINTEAFF.

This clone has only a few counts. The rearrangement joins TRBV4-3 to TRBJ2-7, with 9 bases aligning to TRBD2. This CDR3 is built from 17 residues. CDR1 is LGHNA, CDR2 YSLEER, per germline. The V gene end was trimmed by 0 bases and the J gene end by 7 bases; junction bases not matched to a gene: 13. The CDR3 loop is CASSQDLAGGGVEEQYF. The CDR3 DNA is TGCGCCAGCAGCCAAGATCTGGCGGGCGGGGGGGTGGAGGAGCAGTACTTC.